The subject of this entry is one TCR beta chain. Its antigen is undetermined. This CDR3 is 16 amino acids long. V gave up 6 bases and J gave up 5 bases; unmatched junction bases: 12. Germline values: CDR1 KGHSH, CDR2 LQKENI. This sample is drawn from a study of T cell responses to AZD1222 COVID-19 vaccine. Second-dose timings of about 4 or about 12 weeks were pooled. Profiled with immunoSEQ multiplex PCR; TCRdb holds only in-frame clones, not every one. This table has 65,000 to 85,000 clones, approximately 83% appearing once. General study findings and limits: AZD1222 recipients seropositive at baseline numbered only 6 or 7. An increase in Spike-specific TCR breadth and depth was observed after two AZD1222 doses. Repertoire collection took place solely once the T cell response had peaked.

The J gene is TRBJ1-4, the V gene TRBV18; TRBD1 agrees at 7 bases. The clonotype was recovered from an adult who received the AZD1222 COVID-19 vaccine. The sequencing here drew on peripheral blood, taken 28 days after the second AZD1222 dose. CDR3 residues: CASSGGARGPNEKLFF. CDR3 DNA: TGTGCCAGCTCTGGAGGGGCTAGGGGGCCCAATGAAAAACTGTTTTTT.